The 27 T cell receptor beta chains below all came from one sample that was sequenced in a study of PD-1 blockade in classical Hodgkin lymphoma. Profiling relied on immunoSEQ multiplex PCR, and the TCRdb table lists in-frame clones only, not all of them. The sample records 6,000 to 8,500 clones, about 79% being singletons. Each and every patient relapsed after autologous stem cell transplantation, and patients got differing brentuximab vedotin exposure. Source: peripheral blood mononuclear cells (PBMCs), taken before the second cycle of nivolumab. These receptor sequences come from a human donor with classical Hodgkin lymphoma.

This clone is categorized as medium-sized. The chain employs TRBV5-5 and TRBJ1-2, with TRBD1 matching over 7 bases. Trimming removed 0 bases from V and 4 bases from J; junction bases left unmatched: 6. This CDR3 region has 15 residues. Per the germline V gene, CDR1 is SGHKS and CDR2 is YYEKEE (reference sequence). The chain's CDR3 is CASSLGEGGAYGYTF. CDR3 in DNA: TGTGCCAGCAGCTTGGGGGAAGGGGGCGCCTATGGCTACACCTTC.

The chain couples TRBV5-1 to TRBJ2-3; 8 bases agree with TRBD2. The V gene end was trimmed by 4 bases and the J gene end by 4 bases; junction bases not matched to a gene: 11. The germline V gene has CDR1 SGHRS and CDR2 YFSETQ. The CDR3 is 16 amino acids. CDR3 DNA: TGCGCCAGCAGCGCGGATGGGGCCGGGGGGGCAGATACGCAGTATTTT. It codes for CASSADGAGGADTQYF.

This clone was seen just once. V usage is TRBV29-1 and J usage is TRBJ2-1; no clear D. Per the germline V gene, CDR1 is SQVTM and CDR2 is ANQGSEA. The CDR3 has 14 amino acids. With 3 bases removed from V and 4 bases from J, the gap between germline ends came to 13 bases. CDR3 nucleotide sequence: TGCAGCGTTGAGGGGTCGGTGGAGTACAATGAGCAGTTCTTC. Translating it yields CSVEGSVEYNEQFF.

This clone was observed a few times. The V gene is TRBV2, the J gene TRBJ2-5; D perhaps matches TRBD2 (5 bases). V lost 7 bases, J lost 4 bases, and 7 bases lay in between. The CDR3 covers 11 residues. The V gene's germline CDR1 is SNHLY and CDR2 FYNNEI. CDR3 DNA: TGTGCCAGCAAGGGAGTAGAGACCCAGTACTTC. Residues: CASKGVETQYF.

This clone was detected only a few times. As DNA, the CDR3 is TGTGCCAGCAGTCCTGGACAAGCAACTAATGAAAAACTGTTTTTT. Its translation: CASSPGQATNEKLFF. The rearrangement uses TRBV6-5 and TRBJ1-4; D is possibly TRBD1 (5 bases). This CDR3 is 15 amino acids long. V was shortened by 5 bases and J by 0 bases, with 10 bases between the two germline ends. Germline loops: CDR1 MNHEY, CDR2 SVGAGI.

The V gene is TRBV6-5, the J gene TRBJ1-1; TRBD1 matches 8 bases. With V trimmed by 4 bases and J by 0 bases, 1 base remained unmatched. CDR1 MNHEY and CDR2 SVGAGI come from the germline V gene. The CDR3 contains 14 residues. CDR3 bases: TGTGCCAGCAGTTGGACAGGGATGAACACTGAAGCTTTCTTT. Translation gives CASSWTGMNTEAFF.

In its sample, this clone ranks as medium-sized. The chain recombines TRBV28 with TRBJ2-2, with D possibly being TRBD2 (5 bases). The CDR3 runs 13 residues. Trimming cost V 2 bases and J 8 bases, with 9 bases left between them. Germline loops: CDR1 MDHEN, CDR2 SYDVKM. The CDR3 bases are TGTGCCAGCAGTTTACAGGCGGGTGGGGAGCTGTTTTTT. Translation gives CASSLQAGGELFF.

The chain links TRBV2 to TRBJ2-3, with D possibly being TRBD2 (5 bases). Trimming took 8 bases from V and 0 from J, leaving 9 bases between them. There are 13 residues in the CDR3. In germline, CDR1 is SNHLY, CDR2 FYNNEI. The CDR3 DNA sequence: TGTGCCAGCTGCCGGGGAAGCACAGATACGCAGTATTTT. Translated, it gives CASCRGSTDTQYF.

The chain recombines TRBV28 with TRBJ2-1; TRBD1 matches 11 bases. There are 16 residues in the CDR3. J was trimmed by 6 bases and V by 1 base; bases with no gene match: 5. The germline gives CDR1 MDHEN, CDR2 SYDVKM. The CDR3 reads CASSLYPGQGANEQFF. CDR3 in DNA: TGTGCCAGCAGTTTATATCCCGGACAGGGGGCCAATGAGCAGTTCTTC.

The V call is TRBV28, the J call TRBJ2-1; 8 bases line up with TRBD2. The germline CDR1 and CDR2 sequences are MDHEN and SYDVKM. This CDR3 spans 15 amino acids. V shed 0 bases and J 9 bases; nucleotides not matched to a gene: 7. The CDR3 DNA reads as TGTGCCAGCAGTTTATGGTCGGGAGGGCCGGGTGAGCAGTTCTTC. Translating gives CASSLWSGGPGEQFF.

The chain employs TRBV14 and TRBJ2-5; no reliable D call. Between the trimmed V and J ends, which lost 0 bases and 2 bases, there was a span of 7 bases. The CDR3 covers 14 residues. Germline loops: CDR1 SGHDN, CDR2 FVKESK. CDR3 residues: CASSQDWTQETQYF. Written as DNA, the CDR3 is TGTGCCAGCAGCCAAGATTGGACGCAAGAGACCCAGTACTTC.

This clone was detected once. J is TRBJ1-3 and V is TRBV18; D remains unclear. CDR3 length: 16 residues. Trimming pared 0 bases from V and 0 bases from J, leaving 9 bases between. In germline, CDR1 is KGHSH, CDR2 LQKENI. For the CDR3, the DNA is TGTGCCAGCTCACCACCCGTCGGAACCTCTGGAAACACCATATATTTT. Protein sequence: CASSPPVGTSGNTIYF.

The rearrangement joins TRBV15 to TRBJ1-6; D is uncertain. Germline CDR1 is LNHNV and CDR2 is YYDKDF (reference sequence). CDR3 length: 16 residues. Trimming removed 1 base from V and 8 bases from J, with 15 bases in between. The CDR3 protein is CATSRVKDSRYSPLHF. The CDR3 nucleotides read TGTGCCACCAGCAGAGTAAAAGATTCCCGTTATTCACCCCTCCACTTT.

As regards this clone: A read error may account for a junction end that differs from germline. This chain connects TRBV7-7 to TRBJ2-1, with D possibly being TRBD2 (6 bases). Per the germline V gene, CDR1 is SSHAT and CDR2 is FNYEAQ (reference sequence). CDR3 size: 16 residues. The CDR3 region is CASSPALVAASNEQFF. CDR3 coding DNA: TGTGCTAGCAGCCCCGCCTTGGTAGCGGCTTCCAATGAGCAGTTCTTC. The full variable domain, rest sourced from reference TRBV7-7 and TRBJ2-1, is GAGVSQSPRYKVTKRGQDVTLRCDPISSHATLYWYQQALGQGPEFLTYFNYEAQPDKSGLPSDRFSAERPEGSISTLTIQRTEQRDSAMYRCASSPALVAASNEQFFGPGTRLTVL.

This chain links TRBV15 with TRBJ2-2; 8 bases are a match to TRBD2. Per the germline V gene, CDR1 is LNHNV and CDR2 is YYDKDF (reference sequence). CDR3 length: 15 residues. The V gene end was trimmed by 5 bases and the J gene end by 5 bases; junction bases not matched to a gene: 7. CDR3 DNA: TGTGCCACCAGCTCGGGACTAGTTGAGACCGGGGAGCTGTTTTTT. It translates to CATSSGLVETGELFF. Supplemented by reference TRBV15 and TRBJ2-2, the full variable domain reads DAMVIQNPRYQVTQFGKPVTLSCSQTLNHNVMYWYQQKSSQAPKLLFHYYDKDFNNEADTPDNFQSRRPNTSFCFLDIRSPGLGDTAMYLCATSSGLVETGELFFGEGSRLTVL.

This sequence joins TRBV29-1 and TRBJ2-5; D is perhaps TRBD2 (5 bases). The CDR3 contains 11 residues. V lost 4 bases, J lost 4 bases, and 7 bases lay in between. The germline V gene encodes CDR1 SQVTM and CDR2 ANQGSEA. This CDR3 is CSVVGRETQYF. Here the CDR3 DNA reads TGCAGCGTTGTAGGGAGAGAGACCCAGTACTTC.

The rearrangement joins TRBV7-2 to TRBJ2-1, with D hard to call. Per germline, CDR1 SGHTA and CDR2 FQGNSA. V lost 3 bases and J 9 bases, leaving 9 bases between the germline ends. There are 12 residues in the CDR3. CDR3 DNA sequence: TGTGCCAGCAGCTTCCCTGTCGTTGAGCAGTTCTTC. Its translation is CASSFPVVEQFF.

This CDR3 reads CASSNPRLGNTIYF. The CDR3 bases are TGTGCCAGCAGTAACCCCCGCCTCGGAAACACCATATATTTT. The chain links TRBV6-5 to TRBJ1-3; D is unresolved. The CDR3 runs 14 residues. V lost 5 bases and J lost 4, with 12 bases in between. Germline V CDR1 and CDR2: MNHEY, SVGAGI.

The genes are TRBV28 and TRBJ2-7, with 9 nucleotides matching TRBD2. This CDR3 contains 12 residues. With V trimmed by 11 bases and J by 3 bases, 5 bases remained unmatched. CDR1 and CDR2 (germline): MDHEN, SYDVKM. The CDR3 region is CAVAGVVYEQYF. CDR3 DNA: TGTGCCGTAGCGGGGGTCGTCTACGAGCAGTACTTC.

The rearrangement joins TRBV5-1 to TRBJ2-7, with 7 bases that match TRBD2. V lost 1 base, J lost 0 bases, and 13 bases stayed unmatched. Germline CDR1 and CDR2: SGHRS and YFSETQ. The CDR3 sequence is 18 residues long. Written as DNA, the CDR3 is TGCGCCAGCAGCTTGAGGGGAGGGATACCTTCCTACTCCTACGAGCAGTACTTC. It yields the protein CASSLRGGIPSYSYEQYF.

This clone was counted once. The V call is TRBV6-5, the J call TRBJ2-7; 8 nucleotides match TRBD2. V lost 5 bases and J lost 3; bases outside the gene matches: 0. This CDR3 comprises 12 residues. CDR1 is MNHEY, CDR2 SVGAGI, per germline. DNA for the CDR3: TGTGCCAGCAGTACTAGCGGCTACGAGCAGTACTTC. Protein: CASSTSGYEQYF.

The gene calls are TRBV7-2 and TRBJ1-5; the D is unclear. The CDR3 loop spans 15 amino acids. Looked up from germline, CDR1 is SGHTA and CDR2 is FQGNSA. The germline V and J ends were trimmed by 1 base and 0 bases, with 7 bases remaining between them. The chain's CDR3 is CASSLVEYSNQPQHF. The CDR3 nucleotides are TGTGCCAGCAGCTTAGTTGAGTATAGCAATCAGCCCCAGCATTTT.

This clone is categorized as large. The chain combines TRBV1 with TRBJ1-1. TRBV1 constitutes a pseudogene. CDR3 length equals 15 residues. CDR3 loop: CARGRGVDMNTEAFF. The CDR3 DNA reads as TGCGCCAGAGGGCGGGGAGTAGACATGAACACTGAAGCTTTCTTT.

The chain recombines TRBV5-1 with TRBJ2-5, with D tentatively TRBD2 (6 bases). The CDR3 is made up of 16 amino acids. V was shortened by 1 base and J by 5 bases, with 18 bases between the two germline ends. Germline values: CDR1 SGHRS, CDR2 YFSETQ. The CDR3 DNA follows: TGCGCCAGCAGCTTGCGGTCGCGGGATTTCAGTGAGACCCAGTACTTC. It translates to CASSLRSRDFSETQYF.

CDR3 in DNA: TGTGCCAGCAGCTTTAAAAGGGGGGGCACTGAAGCTTTCTTT. Its protein product is CASSFKRGGTEAFF. The chain carries TRBV5-4 and TRBJ1-1, with D possibly TRBD1 on 6 matching bases. Germline CDR1 and CDR2: SGHNT and YYREEE (reference sequence). Trimming pared 2 bases from V and 4 bases from J, leaving 12 bases between. The CDR3 sequence is 14 residues long.

V and J are TRBV5-4 and TRBJ2-7; TRBD2 aligns across 11 bases. The V and J ends lost 4 bases and 1 base, in that order; junction bases with no gene match: 7. There are 16 residues in the CDR3. The germline gives CDR1 SGHNT, CDR2 YYREEE (reference sequence). The CDR3 region has the DNA TGTGCCAGCAGCCCTATAGCGGGAGGGAGGTCCTACGAGCAGTACTTC. Protein sequence: CASSPIAGGRSYEQYF.

V and J are TRBV6-9 and TRBJ1-5; unclear D gene. Germline values: CDR1 MNHGY, CDR2 SVAAGI. This CDR3 comprises 15 residues. V was pared by 6 bases and J by 2 bases, with 14 bases between. This CDR3 is CASSPSNLGNQPQHF. The CDR3 DNA reads as TGTGCCAGCAGCCCCTCGAACCTAGGCAATCAGCCCCAGCATTTT.